This TCR beta chain comes out of a study of T cells in localized non-small cell lung cancer. Points from the study as a whole: One tumor region alone was sequenced, and heterogeneity therefore remains possible.

Germline V gene lookup returns CDR1 MNHEY and CDR2 SMNVEV (reference sequence). CDR3 length equals 19 residues. With V trimmed by 0 bases and J by 1 base, 7 bases remained unmatched. Regarding this clone: What it binds is not known.

Assay: immunoSEQ multiplex PCR; the TCRdb copy retains only in-frame clones and omits some. The sample yields 40,000 or so clones, about 76% seen once. The material was peripheral blood mononuclear cells, obtained before any cancer treatment. This chain uses TRBV27 with TRBJ2-6, with 9 bases matching TRBD1. This TCR came from a male donor aged 60 or older with stage II lung adenocarcinoma. Here the CDR3 DNA reads TGTGCCAGCAGTTTATCGGACAGGGGTCCATTATCTGGGGCCAACGTCCTGACTTTC. It specifies CASSLSDRGPLSGANVLTF. Variable domain in full (rest from reference TRBV27 and TRBJ2-6): EAQVTQNPRYLITVTGKKLTVTCSQNMNHEYMSWYRQDPGLGLRQIYYSMNVEVTDKGDVPEGYKVSRKEKRNFPLILESPSPNQTSLYFCASSLSDRGPLSGANVLTFGAGSRLTVL.